This paragraph covers one T cell receptor (beta chain) sequence. The data were produced by immunoSEQ multiplex PCR, yet TCRdb's version contains in-frame clones alone and is incomplete. This sample yields 150,000 or so clones, of which 75% to 90% are seen a single time; about two fifths belongs to the top ten. This specimen comes from a study of blood T cell repertoires in COVID-19. There are 14 residues in the CDR3. CDR1 and CDR2 from the germline V gene are SGHRS and YFSETQ. Trimming took 0 bases from V and 6 from J, leaving 12 bases between them. The sequenced sample was peripheral blood. The receptor's source is a human donor in a cohort sampled during active COVID-19. This chain joins TRBV5-1 and TRBJ1-2; TRBD1 is a possible D gene (5 bases). The CDR3 loop is CASSLVGGFDGYTF. The CDR3 region has the DNA TGCGCCAGCAGCTTGGTGGGGGGTTTTGATGGCTACACCTTC.